These 32 T cell receptor beta chains were sequenced from one sample in a study of cytomegalovirus exposure and HLA in healthy donors. The PCR used 60 Vbeta and 13 Jbeta primers. Generated by immunoSEQ multiplex PCR, the TCRdb table keeps only in-frame clones and is missing some. The sample yields over 95,000 clones, approximately 80% seen once. Sequenced: PBMCs. The receptors come from a man aged 35 to 55 in good health and CMV-seropositive.

V gene TRBV4-1 combines with J gene TRBJ2-7; D might be TRBD1 (5 bases). CDR3 length: 16 residues. Trimming took off 1 base at V and 2 bases at J, with 15 bases between the two ends. Germline assignment: CDR1 MGHRA and CDR2 YSYEKL. The CDR3 loop reads CASSQAPGKLPYEQYF. The CDR3 nucleotides are TGCGCCAGCAGCCAAGCCCCAGGGAAACTACCCTACGAGCAGTACTTC.

Comments on this clone: One end of the junction does not line up with germline, which may come from a read error. The V gene is TRBV5-5, the J gene TRBJ2-5; D is perhaps TRBD2 (7 bases). The CDR3 is 19 amino acids. Looked up from germline, CDR1 is SGHKS and CDR2 is YYEKEE (reference sequence). The DNA for the CDR3 is TGTGCCAGCAGCCCCGAACGCCTCGCAGGGGAGGGCTACCAGGAGACCCAGTACTTC. Encoded protein: CASSPERLAGEGYQETQYF.

The J gene is TRBJ2-1, the V gene TRBV7-3, with TRBD2 matching over 11 bases. The germline V gene has CDR1 SGHTA and CDR2 FQGTGA. The CDR3 sequence is 18 residues long. The V segment lost 3 bases and the J segment 0 bases; nucleotides outside the gene matches: 7. CDR3 amino acids: CASSFGLAGLSSYNEQFF. CDR3 DNA sequence: TGTGCCAGCAGCTTCGGACTAGCGGGTCTGAGCTCCTACAATGAGCAGTTCTTC.

This rearrangement joins TRBV5-6 to TRBJ1-5, with D possibly TRBD1 on 5 matching bases. This CDR3 region has 15 residues. V was trimmed by 4 bases and J by 0 bases, leaving 11 bases between them. Germline V gene data show CDR1 as SGHDT and CDR2 as YYEEEE. CDR3 in DNA: TGTGCCAGCAGCCTGGCGGGGGATAGCAATCAGCCCCAGCATTTT. It is translated as CASSLAGDSNQPQHF. The whole variable domain, filled in from reference TRBV5-6 and TRBJ1-5, reads DAGVTQSPTHLIKTRGQQVTLRCSPKSGHDTVSWYQQALGQGPQFIFQYYEEEERQRGNFPDRFSGHQFPNYSSELNVNALLLGDSALYLCASSLAGDSNQPQHFGDGTRLSIL.

The chain employs TRBV7-6 and TRBJ2-7, with D perhaps TRBD1 (6 bases). There are 15 residues in the CDR3. V lost 0 bases, J lost 0 bases, and 9 bases lay in between. Germline V gene sequence: CDR1 SGHVS, CDR2 FNYEAQ. This chain's CDR3 is CASSLAAGASYEQYF. In nucleotides, the CDR3 is TGTGCCAGCAGCTTAGCGGCAGGGGCCTCCTACGAGCAGTACTTC.

This chain links TRBV11-2 with TRBJ1-2; no clear D gene. V shed 1 base and J shed 8 bases, with 14 bases lying between them. Germline V lookup: CDR1 SGHAT, CDR2 FQNNGV. This CDR3 has 14 residues. CDR3 nucleotides: TGTGCCAGCAGCTTAGTCGGGGTGCCCGGCGGCTACACCTTC. Its translation: CASSLVGVPGGYTF.

The chain carries TRBV11-2 and TRBJ2-1; possible D gene TRBD1, 5 bases. The CDR3 sequence is 13 residues long. CDR1 and CDR2 from the germline V gene are SGHAT and FQNNGV. Trimming pared 3 bases from V and 4 bases from J, leaving 7 bases between. The CDR3 coding sequence is TGTGCCAGCAGCTTCCAGGGTTACAATGAGCAGTTCTTC. This sequence encodes CASSFQGYNEQFF. The full variable domain, completed using reference TRBV11-2 and TRBJ2-1, is EAGVAQSPRYKIIEKRQSVAFWCNPISGHATLYWYQQILGQGPKLLIQFQNNGVVDDSQLPKDRFSAERLKGVDSTLKIQPAKLEDSAVYLCASSFQGYNEQFFGPGTRLTVL.

The chain carries TRBV14 and TRBJ2-3, with D possibly TRBD1 on 5 matching bases. Trimming pared 0 bases from V and 2 bases from J, leaving 9 bases between. Germline CDR1 is SGHDN and CDR2 is FVKESK. This CDR3 region has 15 residues. The CDR3 DNA sequence: TGTGCCAGCAGCCAAGACAGGGTGTTCACAGATACGCAGTATTTT. Amino acid sequence: CASSQDRVFTDTQYF.

The genes are TRBV2 and TRBJ1-2; D might be TRBD1 (6 bases). Germline V CDR1 and CDR2: SNHLY, FYNNEI. With 2 bases removed from V and 3 bases from J, the gap between germline ends came to 13 bases. CDR3 length: 15 amino acids. The CDR3, as DNA: TGTGCCAGCAGTGAACCGACGGACAGCCACTATGGCTACACCTTC. This translates into CASSEPTDSHYGYTF.

The J gene is TRBJ2-7, the V gene TRBV7-8, with 10 nucleotides matching TRBD2. The CDR3 runs 17 residues. Per the germline V gene, CDR1 is SGHVS and CDR2 is FQNEAQ. The ends lost 2 bases at V and 8 bases at J; junction bases unmatched: 15. Written as DNA, the CDR3 is TGTGCCAGCAGCTTACAACTAGCGGGGTTTCTTGGTTGGCAGCAGTACTTC. This sequence encodes CASSLQLAGFLGWQQYF.

The chain combines TRBV18 with TRBJ2-3; TRBD2 agrees at 8 bases. This CDR3 is built from 16 residues. The germline gives CDR1 KGHSH, CDR2 LQKENI. V was clipped by 1 base and J by 1 base; unmatched bases: 4. The CDR3 spells CASSPRSGARTDTQYF. As DNA, the CDR3 is TGTGCCAGCTCACCACGTAGCGGGGCTCGCACAGATACGCAGTATTTT.

This clone has just a few counts. The V and J genes are TRBV19 and TRBJ2-3; 10 bases align to TRBD1. Germline V gene lookup returns CDR1 LNHDA and CDR2 SQIVND (reference sequence). CDR3 length: 15 residues. The ends lost 6 bases at V and 4 bases at J; junction bases unmatched: 7. As DNA, the CDR3 is TGTGCCAGTAGGGGAGGGACAGGGGCTCCAGATACGCAGTATTTT. Residues: CASRGGTGAPDTQYF.

The chain combines TRBV5-1 with TRBJ1-1, with D unresolved. The V end lost 4 bases, the J end lost 2 bases, and 9 bases lay between the germline ends. This CDR3 region has 13 residues. Germline V lookup: CDR1 SGHRS, CDR2 YFSETQ. The CDR3 is CASSRTVNTEAFF. The CDR3 DNA reads TGCGCCAGCAGCCGAACGGTAAACACTGAAGCTTTCTTT.

This clone has just one count. This chain joins TRBV5-1 and TRBJ2-5, with a possible D match to TRBD1 (6 bases). V dropped 3 bases and J dropped 6 bases, with 18 bases sitting between them. CDR1 SGHRS and CDR2 YFSETQ come from the germline V gene. The CDR3 loop spans 15 amino acids. The CDR3 DNA reads TGCGCCAGCAGCTCACCAACAGGGACGGTGAAGACCCAGTACTTC. The encoded protein is CASSSPTGTVKTQYF. The variable domain in full, with the rest retrieved from reference TRBV5-1 and TRBJ2-5, is KAGVTQTPRYLIKTRGQQVTLSCSPISGHRSVSWYQQTPGQGLQFLFEYFSETQRNKGNFPGRFSGRQFSNSRSEMNVSTLELGDSALYLCASSSPTGTVKTQYFGPGTRLLVL.

The genes are TRBV25-1 and TRBJ1-6, with D possibly TRBD1 on 6 matching bases. CDR3 size: 12 residues. V was shortened by 10 bases and J by 7 bases, with 11 bases between the two germline ends. Germline lookup yields CDR1 MGHDK and CDR2 SYGVNS. This CDR3 is CATTGINSPLHF. Here the CDR3 DNA reads TGTGCCACCACAGGGATAAATTCACCCCTCCACTTT. Using reference TRBV25-1 and TRBJ1-6 for the parts outside the CDR3, the full variable domain is EADIYQTPRYLVIGTGKKITLECSQTMGHDKMYWYQQDPGMELHLIHYSYGVNSTEKGDLSSESTVSRIRTEHFPLTLESARPSHTSQYLCATTGINSPLHFGNGTRLTVT.

The J gene is TRBJ1-6, the V gene TRBV27; D call uncertain. Trimming removed 2 bases at V and 0 bases at J, with 11 bases between. This CDR3 has 17 amino acids. CDR1 is MNHEY and CDR2 is SMNVEV in the germline V gene (reference sequence). The CDR3 bases are TGTGCCAGCAGTTTAGTCCCAGGTTCCTCCTATAATTCACCCCTCCACTTT. It specifies CASSLVPGSSYNSPLHF.

The chain employs TRBV10-3 and TRBJ1-6, with 10 bases aligning to TRBD1. V trimming: 5 bases; J trimming: 6 bases; junction bases outside the gene matches: 7. The CDR3 length is 16 residues. Germline loops: CDR1 ENHRY, CDR2 SYGVKD. The DNA for the CDR3 is TGTGCCATCAGTCAGACAGGGGGCTTTGGTAATTCACCCCTCCACTTT. It specifies CAISQTGGFGNSPLHF.

V gene TRBV2 combines with J gene TRBJ2-3; TRBD2 aligns across 7 bases. The CDR3 extends over 14 amino acids. Germline trimming cut 5 bases from V and 2 bases from J; bases unmatched to any gene: 4. The germline CDR1 and CDR2 sequences are SNHLY and FYNNEI. The DNA for the CDR3 is TGTGCCAGCAGTTTTACTAGCGACACAGATACGCAGTATTTT. Translating it yields CASSFTSDTDTQYF.

The chain combines TRBV6-5 with TRBJ2-5; D might be TRBD2 (6 bases). Per germline, CDR1 MNHEY and CDR2 SVGAGI. Trimming took off 6 bases at V and 4 bases at J, with 18 bases between the two ends. This CDR3 comprises 15 residues. CDR3 region: CASSPELGRGETQYF. In nucleotides, the CDR3 is TGTGCCAGCAGCCCCGAGCTAGGGCGGGGAGAGACCCAGTACTTC.

The rearrangement links TRBV10-2 to TRBJ2-2; a weak D match, TRBD2 (5 bases). The CDR3 spans 15 residues. Germline V CDR1 and CDR2: WSHSY, SAAADI. The germline V and J ends were trimmed by 1 base and 4 bases, with 10 bases remaining between them. CDR3 DNA: TGCGCCAGCAGTGAGTTCGGGGTAGTCACCGGGGAGCTGTTTTTT. It specifies CASSEFGVVTGELFF.

The chain is built from TRBV11-1 and TRBJ2-5; D gene ambiguous. The CDR3 runs 16 residues. The V and J ends lost 5 bases and 1 base respectively, with 17 bases between them. Germline values: CDR1 SGHAT, CDR2 FQDESV (reference sequence). The CDR3: CASSRSRSERQETQYF. The CDR3 DNA is TGTGCCAGCAGCAGATCGAGGTCGGAACGCCAAGAGACCCAGTACTTC.

This clone was seen a single time. The V and J genes are TRBV5-5 and TRBJ2-2; TRBD2 is a possible D gene (7 bases). Trimming took off 4 bases at V and 4 bases at J, with 26 bases between the two ends. The CDR3 has 19 amino acids. Germline values: CDR1 SGHKS, CDR2 YYEKEE (reference sequence). The CDR3 sequence: CASSAPPGEGRGVTGELFF. The DNA of the CDR3 is TGTGCCAGCAGCGCGCCCCCGGGAGAGGGGAGGGGGGTCACCGGGGAGCTGTTTTTT.

The chain couples TRBV7-9 to TRBJ1-6; 7 nucleotides line up with TRBD1. Germline lookup yields CDR1 SEHNR and CDR2 FQNEAQ (reference sequence). The CDR3 contains 15 residues. The V and J ends lost 5 bases and 9 bases, in that order; junction bases with no gene match: 10. The chain's CDR3 is CASSTRDRGGSPLHF. CDR3 nucleotides: TGTGCCAGCAGCACGCGGGACAGAGGGGGTTCACCCCTCCACTTT.

This chain uses TRBV7-6 with TRBJ2-3; tentatively, D is TRBD2 (5 bases). Germline CDR1 reads SGHVS; CDR2 reads FNYEAQ. V was clipped by 5 bases and J by 6 bases, with 24 bases between them. The CDR3 contains 17 residues. The CDR3 loop is CASSPKFPTREMDTQYF. CDR3 bases: TGTGCCAGCAGCCCCAAATTTCCGACAAGGGAGATGGATACGCAGTATTTT. Filled out from reference TRBV7-6 and TRBJ2-3, the complete variable domain reads GAGVSQSPRYKVTKRGQDVALRCDPISGHVSLYWYRQALGQGPEFLTYFNYEAQQDKSGLPNDRFSAERPEGSISTLTIQRTEQRDSAMYRCASSPKFPTREMDTQYFGPGTRLTVL.

The V and J genes are TRBV9 and TRBJ2-5, with D uncertain. The CDR3 sequence is 13 residues long. V dropped 3 bases and J dropped 5 bases, with 11 bases sitting between them. The germline V gene has CDR1 SGDLS and CDR2 YYNGEE. CDR3 residues: CASSGTGAETQYF. CDR3 DNA sequence: TGTGCCAGCAGCGGAACGGGTGCGGAGACCCAGTACTTC.

Here the CDR3 reads CASRETGVYMNTEAFF. The CDR3 DNA sequence: TGTGCCAGCAGAGAGACAGGGGTCTATATGAACACTGAAGCTTTCTTT. The chain uses TRBV2 and TRBJ1-1; 8 nucleotides align to TRBD1. Losses at the gene ends were 6 bases for V and 0 bases for J; bases not matched to a gene: 9. Germline V CDR1 and CDR2: SNHLY, FYNNEI. The CDR3 spans 16 residues.

This clone is a singleton in its sample. The chain employs TRBV6-5 and TRBJ1-2; tentative D call: TRBD1 (6 bases). Germline values: CDR1 MNHEY, CDR2 SVGAGI. The V end lost 4 bases, the J end lost 2 bases, and 8 bases lay between the germline ends. CDR3 length equals 13 residues. CDR3 in DNA: TGTGCCAGCAGTTTCACAGGGAACTATGGCTACACCTTC. This sequence encodes CASSFTGNYGYTF.

The chain uses TRBV5-5 and TRBJ1-1; 7 positions match TRBD1. The ends lost 4 bases at V and 1 base at J; junction bases unmatched: 10. The germline gives CDR1 SGHKS, CDR2 YYEKEE (reference sequence). This CDR3 is built from 16 residues. In DNA form, the CDR3 reads TGTGCCAGCAGCCCGGGAGTCGCAGGGGGGAACACTGAAGCTTTCTTT. This encodes CASSPGVAGGNTEAFF.

The chain carries TRBV30 and TRBJ1-6; D unresolved. Germline CDR1 reads GTSNPN; CDR2 reads SVGIG (reference sequence). This CDR3 is 12 amino acids long. With 4 bases removed from V and 7 bases from J, the gap between germline ends came to 8 bases. CDR3 sequence (DNA): TGTGCCTGGACAACGGGAAATTCACCCCTCCACTTT. Amino acids: CAWTTGNSPLHF.

This chain joins TRBV14 and TRBJ1-2; weak D call: TRBD1 (5 bases). The CDR3 consists of 15 residues. Germline CDR1 is SGHDN and CDR2 is FVKESK. Deletions cut 0 bases from V and 2 bases from J, with 10 bases between. CDR3 sequence reads: CASSQDPGYNYGYTF. Here the CDR3 DNA reads TGTGCCAGCAGCCAAGATCCAGGGTACAACTATGGCTACACCTTC.

The V call is TRBV7-9, the J call TRBJ1-2; D perhaps matches TRBD1 (5 bases). Looked up from germline, CDR1 is SEHNR and CDR2 is FQNEAQ (reference sequence). This CDR3 region has 14 residues. Trimming shortened V by 5 bases and J by 5 bases, and 15 bases separated the two germline ends. CDR3 protein: CASSEISGLYGYTF. DNA for the CDR3: TGTGCCAGCAGCGAAATATCGGGACTATATGGCTACACCTTC.

The V and J genes are TRBV28 and TRBJ1-5; D remains unclear. V was shortened by 2 bases and J by 3 bases, with 5 bases between the two germline ends. The CDR3 is made up of 13 amino acids. Germline CDR1 is MDHEN and CDR2 is SYDVKM. The CDR3 sequence is CASSLQNNQPQHF. In DNA, the CDR3 is TGTGCCAGCAGTTTACAGAACAATCAGCCCCAGCATTTT. Supplemented by reference TRBV28 and TRBJ1-5, the full variable domain reads DVKVTQSSRYLVKRTGEKVFLECVQDMDHENMFWYRQDPGLGLRLIYFSYDVKMKEKGDIPEGYSVSREKKERFSLILESASTNQTSMYLCASSLQNNQPQHFGDGTRLSIL.